Following are 8 T cell receptor beta chains from one sample sequenced in a study of PD-1 blockade in classical Hodgkin lymphoma (dated by TCRdb to 2019 to 2021). Library construction relied on the immunoSEQ multiplex PCR assay. As stored in TCRdb, this immuneACCESS dataset retains in-frame rearrangements with V and J assigned. A fraction of the clones does not appear; measured against another copy, unresolved V genes explain less than half of the discrepancy, and the remainder lacks a known reason. This sample is represented by under 40,000 clones; 76% of them were singletons. The ten largest clones capture roughly 15% of the sample. The time point label of this sample denotes: cycle 2 day 1 (C2D1) of nivolumab. Every trial patient had relapsed following autologous stem cell transplantation, and prior brentuximab vedotin exposure was what differed among cohorts A, B and C. Source: peripheral blood mononuclear cells (PBMCs), taken before the second cycle of nivolumab. The receptor set was obtained from a human donor with classical Hodgkin lymphoma.

CDR3 DNA sequence: TGTGCCAGCAGCTTACAGGCGGGGGCGGTCTACGAGCAGTACTTC. Translating it yields CASSLQAGAVYEQYF. V gene TRBV7-2 combines with J gene TRBJ2-7; D perhaps matches TRBD2 (7 bases). The CDR3 extends over 15 amino acids. The V gene lost 2 bases and the J gene lost 3 bases, with 14 bases spanning the gap. Germline V gene sequence: CDR1 SGHTA, CDR2 FQGNSA.

The V gene is TRBV6-6, the J gene TRBJ1-2; TRBD1 aligns across 7 bases. Germline V gene data show CDR1 as MNHNY and CDR2 as SVGAGI (reference sequence). The trim removed 6 bases at V and 4 bases at J, leaving 14 bases unmatched. The CDR3 is 16 residues long. CDR3 DNA: TGTGCCAGCAGCCCTTATCGAACAGGGGAAGGCTATGGCTACACCTTC. Protein sequence: CASSPYRTGEGYGYTF.

The J gene is TRBJ2-5, the V gene TRBV7-2, with 9 bases lining up with TRBD1. Trimming took 5 bases from V and 2 from J; bases not matched to a gene: 6. The CDR3 is 15 amino acids. The germline V gene has CDR1 SGHTA and CDR2 FQGNSA. The CDR3 protein is CASSPRDRDQETQYF. CDR3 in DNA: TGTGCCAGCAGCCCCCGGGACAGGGATCAAGAGACCCAGTACTTC.

The chain recombines TRBV11-2 with TRBJ2-5, with 7 bases matching TRBD1. Germline trimming cut 0 bases from V and 5 bases from J; bases unmatched to any gene: 0. The CDR3 extends over 13 amino acids. The germline CDR1 and CDR2 sequences are SGHAT and FQNNGV. The CDR3 region has the DNA TGTGCCAGCAGCTTAGACAGGGGGGAGACCCAGTACTTC. Its translation: CASSLDRGETQYF.

This chain connects TRBV7-6 to TRBJ2-5; tentative D call: TRBD2 (6 bases). CDR1 SGHVS and CDR2 FNYEAQ come from the germline V gene. Trimming took off 1 base at V and 5 bases at J, with 11 bases between the two ends. The CDR3 is made up of 14 amino acids. In DNA form, the CDR3 reads TGTGCCAGCAGCTTAGGAGGGGCGGGGGAGACCCAGTACTTC. Protein product: CASSLGGAGETQYF.

The chain uses TRBV7-6 and TRBJ1-5; D not resolved. The CDR3 covers 13 residues. Germline CDR1 reads SGHVS; CDR2 reads FNYEAQ. V lost 5 bases and J lost 0, with 5 bases in between. The CDR3 sequence: CASSRDSNQPQHF. The DNA of the CDR3 is TGTGCCAGCAGCCGGGATAGCAATCAGCCCCAGCATTTT.

The gene calls are TRBV2 and TRBJ2-6; D call uncertain. V lost 7 bases and J lost 5, with 15 bases in between. This CDR3 comprises 15 residues. CDR1 and CDR2 (germline): SNHLY, FYNNEI. Written as DNA, the CDR3 is TGTGCCAGCACCGAGGACCTTTACAGGGCCAACGTCCTGACTTTC. Translating gives CASTEDLYRANVLTF.

The chain has TRBV6-6 and TRBJ1-5; 10 bases are shared with TRBD1. Germline loops: CDR1 MNHNY, CDR2 SVGAGI (reference sequence). The CDR3 is 16 residues long. Unmatched junction bases numbered 10, after V lost 6 bases and J lost 5 bases. CDR3 DNA: TGTGCCAGCAGCCGATATTCCGGGACAGGGGATCAGCCCCAGCATTTT. This translates into CASSRYSGTGDQPQHF.